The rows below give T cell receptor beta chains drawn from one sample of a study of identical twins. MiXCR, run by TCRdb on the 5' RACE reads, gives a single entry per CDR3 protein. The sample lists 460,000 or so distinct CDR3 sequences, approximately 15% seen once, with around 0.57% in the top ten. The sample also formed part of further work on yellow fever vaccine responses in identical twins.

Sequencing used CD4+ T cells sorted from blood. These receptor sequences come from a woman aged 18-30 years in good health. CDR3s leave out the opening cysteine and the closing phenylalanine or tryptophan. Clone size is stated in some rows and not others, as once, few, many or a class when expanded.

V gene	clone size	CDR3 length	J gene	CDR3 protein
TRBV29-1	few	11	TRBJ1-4	SVGTGVGEKLF
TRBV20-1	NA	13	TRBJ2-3	SAAQLAGVTDTQY
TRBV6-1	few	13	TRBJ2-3	ASSLTRTSGGTQY
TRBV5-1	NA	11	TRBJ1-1	ASRDSMNTEAF
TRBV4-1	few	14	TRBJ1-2	ASSQVGGQGIYGYT
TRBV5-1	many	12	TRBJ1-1	ASSLEGGNTEAF
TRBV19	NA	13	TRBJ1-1	ASSPQGGIVTEAF
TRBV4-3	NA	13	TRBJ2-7	ASSPGIAGVYEQY
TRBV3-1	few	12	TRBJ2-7	ASSPANFGYEQY
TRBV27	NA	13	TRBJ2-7	ASSSDRVGTYEQY
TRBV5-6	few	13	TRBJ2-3	ASSLGRQRMDTQY
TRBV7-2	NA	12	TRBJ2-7	ASSSTGEGGEQY
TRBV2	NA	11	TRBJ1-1	ASEVALNTEAF
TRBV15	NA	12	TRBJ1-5	ATSRESSIRAQH
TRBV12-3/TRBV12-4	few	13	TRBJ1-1	ASSPFASGYTEAF